Listed below are T cell receptor beta chains from one sample, sequenced in a study of CD8 T cells in Susac syndrome. TCRdb recomputed calls from the immunoSEQ multiplex PCR reads with MiXCR, one row per CDR3 protein. The table lists about 250,000 distinct CDR3 sequences, just under 95% of them singletons. Sequencing used CD4+ T cells from PBMCs. The receptors derive from a human donor with multiple sclerosis. The CDR3 runs from the conserved cysteine through the conserved F or W. The D gene is left open where the match is weak. Size is stated for part of the rows, as once, few or many counts, or as a class when the clone is expanded.

D	size	V	J	DNA	CDR3
NA	NA	TRBV27	TRBJ2-2	TGTGCCAGCAAACCCCCTGGGCCCGCCGGGGAGCTGTTTTTT	CASKPPGPAGELFF
NA	once	TRBV3-1	TRBJ1-2	TGTGCCAGCAGCCAAGTGAGAGGGGGAGGATATGGCTACACCTTC	CASSQVRGGGYGYTF
NA	NA	TRBV6-6	TRBJ2-1	TGTGCCAGCAGTTTGGGCTACAATGAGCAGTTCTTC	CASSLGYNEQFF
NA	NA	TRBV20-1	TRBJ2-3	TGCAGTGCCCTTGGGTCCTACTGGGACTCACTTTTCTTGGGCGGCGCAGATACGCAGTATTTT	CSALGSYWDSLFLGGADTQYF
NA	NA	TRBV3-1	TRBJ2-5	TGTGCCAGCAGCCAAGGGCCGGGGGCCCAAGAGACCCAGTACTTC	CASSQGPGAQETQYF
NA	once	TRBV7-3	TRBJ1-1	TGTGCCAGCAGCTTATATGGGGCTGGGACTGAAGCTTTCTTT	CASSLYGAGTEAFF
TRBD2	NA	TRBV6-5	TRBJ2-7	TGTGCCAGCAGTTACTCTTCAGCGGGGGGCCCCTACGAGCAGTACTTC	CASSYSSAGGPYEQYF
TRBD1	few	TRBV18	TRBJ1-4	TGTGCCAGCTCCCAGGGACAGGGCGGATCGACTAATGAAAAACTGTTTTTT	CASSQGQGGSTNEKLFF
NA	NA	TRBV14	TRBJ1-5	TGTGCCAGCAGCCAAGATGAGCAGCACAATCAGCCCCAGCATTTT	CASSQDEQHNQPQHF
TRBD2	NA	TRBV7-3	TRBJ2-2	TGTGCCAGCAGCTACCCGACCGGGACTAGCGCGAGGAACACCGGGGAGCTGTTTTTT	CASSYPTGTSARNTGELFF
TRBD2	once	TRBV28	TRBJ2-4	TGTGCCAGCAGTCCCCCCGAAGGGACTAGCCGTCAGTACTTC	CASSPPEGTSRQYF
TRBD1	NA	TRBV6-2/TRBV6-3	TRBJ2-3	TGTGCCAGCGGAAGGGGACAGGCGCAAGGTACGCAGTATTTT	CASGRGQAQGTQYF
TRBD1	NA	TRBV20-1	TRBJ2-4	TGCAATGCTAGTCCGCTACAGGGGACGAACATTCAGTACTTC	CNASPLQGTNIQYF
TRBD2	NA	TRBV20-1	TRBJ2-1	TGCAGTGCTGGCACTAGCGGCTACTCCTACAATGAGCAGTTCTTC	CSAGTSGYSYNEQFF
NA	NA	TRBV7-9	TRBJ1-1	TGTGCCAGCAGCTTAGCCTTCGGAACTGAAGCTTTCTTT	CASSLAFGTEAFF
NA	NA	TRBV6-4	TRBJ2-2	TGTGCCAGCAGTGACTCCCGATACACCGGGGAGCTGTTTTTT	CASSDSRYTGELFF
NA	NA	TRBV4-1	TRBJ2-3	TGCGCCAGCAGCCAAGCAACCCCGAGGGCGCGCACAGATACGCAGTATTTT	CASSQATPRARTDTQYF
TRBD2	NA	TRBV20-1	TRBJ2-1	TGCAGTGCTCGGGGGGGGGAAGGGGCTTACAATGAGCAGTTCTTC	CSARGGEGAYNEQFF
NA	NA	TRBV4-1	TRBJ1-2	TGCGCCAGCAGCCAAGACGGCCAGCCGCTCGATGGCTACACCTTC	CASSQDGQPLDGYTF
TRBD1	NA	TRBV10-3	TRBJ1-2	TGTGCCATCAGTGAGTCGGGACAGGGGGCCGGTGGCTACACCTTC	CAISESGQGAGGYTF